The rows below give T cell receptor beta chains drawn from one sample of a study of T cells after yellow fever vaccination. Each CDR3 protein is one row after TCRdb ran MiXCR on the 5' RACE reads. The profile shows 350,000 to 450,000 distinct CDR3 sequences, about 19% of them singletons. The sample was PBMCs, taken before the yellow fever booster vaccination. These receptors were collected from a man younger than 35 who received the YFV17D yellow fever vaccine. CDR3s include the opening cysteine and the closing phenylalanine or tryptophan. D genes are given only for firm matches. Clone size is given for some rows only: seen once, a few or many times, or a class if the clone is expanded.

cdr3_nt: TGTGCCAGCAGCCCACAGCCGGGACAGGGGAATCAGCCCCAGCATTTT
cdr3_aa: CASSPQPGQGNQPQHF
d_call: TRBD1
v_call: TRBV5-4
j_call: TRBJ1-5
clone_size: .

cdr3_nt: TGTGCCAGCAGTATCGCCCTAAGAAATGAGCAGTTCTTC
cdr3_aa: CASSIALRNEQFF
d_call: .
v_call: TRBV28
j_call: TRBJ2-1
clone_size: .

cdr3_nt: TGCGCCAGCAGCTTGATTTTGGCAGGCGATACGAACACTGAAGCTTTCTTT
cdr3_aa: CASSLILAGDTNTEAFF
d_call: .
v_call: TRBV5-1
j_call: TRBJ1-1
clone_size: few

cdr3_nt: TGTGCCATCCAGTCTAGCTCTGGGGCCAACGTCCTGACTTTC
cdr3_aa: CAIQSSSGANVLTF
d_call: .
v_call: TRBV10-3
j_call: TRBJ2-6
clone_size: .

cdr3_nt: TGCAGTGCTAGAGATTCGGGAGTAGGGAATGAAAAACTGTTTTTT
cdr3_aa: CSARDSGVGNEKLFF
d_call: .
v_call: TRBV20-1
j_call: TRBJ1-4
clone_size: few

cdr3_nt: TGTGCCGCCGGGGGACCGCCCACCGGGGAGCTGTTTTTT
cdr3_aa: CAAGGPPTGELFF
d_call: .
v_call: TRBV7-2
j_call: TRBJ2-2
clone_size: .

cdr3_nt: TGTGCCAGCACCCCGGAGGCGCTCTCTGGAAACACCATATATTTT
cdr3_aa: CASTPEALSGNTIYF
d_call: .
v_call: TRBV12-3/TRBV12-4
j_call: TRBJ1-3
clone_size: .

cdr3_nt: TGTGCTAGTGGTTTGGTGGGGAGCACAGATACGCAGTATTTT
cdr3_aa: CASGLVGSTDTQYF
d_call: .
v_call: TRBV12-5
j_call: TRBJ2-3
clone_size: .

cdr3_nt: TGTGCCAGCAGATCCTCTACCTCAGGGAGACGAAATGAAAAACTGTTTTTT
cdr3_aa: CASRSSTSGRRNEKLFF
d_call: .
v_call: TRBV6-5
j_call: TRBJ1-4
clone_size: .

cdr3_nt: TGTGCCAGCAGCCCCACCTCAGGAAAGGCGCAGTATTTT
cdr3_aa: CASSPTSGKAQYF
d_call: .
v_call: TRBV7-2
j_call: TRBJ2-3
clone_size: many

cdr3_nt: TGTGCCAGCAAGGGACCGGGACAGGAGACGACTGAAGCTTTCTTT
cdr3_aa: CASKGPGQETTEAFF
d_call: TRBD1
v_call: TRBV6-1
j_call: TRBJ1-1
clone_size: .

cdr3_nt: TGTGCCAGCAGCCCGGCGGGGACCCCTAGGGTGGGTCAGCCCCAGCATTTT
cdr3_aa: CASSPAGTPRVGQPQHF
d_call: .
v_call: TRBV27
j_call: TRBJ1-5
clone_size: .

cdr3_nt: TGTGCCACCAGTGATTTGAAGTCGTACAGGGCGAACACCGGGGAGCTGTTTTTT
cdr3_aa: CATSDLKSYRANTGELFF
d_call: .
v_call: TRBV24-1
j_call: TRBJ2-2
clone_size: .

cdr3_nt: TGTGCCAGCGAGGAGGGTGGGGCCAACGTCCTGACTTTC
cdr3_aa: CASEEGGANVLTF
d_call: .
v_call: TRBV28
j_call: TRBJ2-6
clone_size: .

cdr3_nt: TGCGCCAGCAGCTTGGATAGCGGGGGGTTCACAGATACGCAGTATTTT
cdr3_aa: CASSLDSGGFTDTQYF
d_call: TRBD2
v_call: TRBV5-1
j_call: TRBJ2-3
clone_size: .

cdr3_nt: TGTGCCAGCACTCGATGGCCGGGGGGGCCTGATACGCAGTATTTT
cdr3_aa: CASTRWPGGPDTQYF
d_call: TRBD2
v_call: TRBV7-3
j_call: TRBJ2-3
clone_size: .

cdr3_nt: TGTGCCAGCAGCTCCGGTTACAATGAGCAGTTCTTC
cdr3_aa: CASSSGYNEQFF
d_call: .
v_call: TRBV7-2
j_call: TRBJ2-1
clone_size: many

cdr3_nt: TGTGCCAGCAGTGAGAACACCGGGGAGCTGTTTTTT
cdr3_aa: CASSENTGELFF
d_call: .
v_call: TRBV12-3/TRBV12-4
j_call: TRBJ2-2
clone_size: few

cdr3_nt: TGCGCCAGCAGCCAAGGGGGGCTAGAGGGGGGTACGCAGTATTTT
cdr3_aa: CASSQGGLEGGTQYF
d_call: .
v_call: TRBV4-3
j_call: TRBJ2-3
clone_size: .

cdr3_nt: TGCGCCAGCAGCCAAGGACTAGCGGACAATGAGCAGTTCTTC
cdr3_aa: CASSQGLADNEQFF
d_call: TRBD2
v_call: TRBV4-3
j_call: TRBJ2-1
clone_size: few

cdr3_nt: TGCAGTGTAGGCAGCTCCTATAATTCACCCCTCCACTTT
cdr3_aa: CSVGSSYNSPLHF
d_call: .
v_call: TRBV20-1
j_call: TRBJ1-6
clone_size: .

cdr3_nt: TGTGCCAGCAGCTTGAGGACAGGAGACCAGCCCCAGCATTTT
cdr3_aa: CASSLRTGDQPQHF
d_call: TRBD1
v_call: TRBV5-5
j_call: TRBJ1-5
clone_size: many

cdr3_nt: TGCGCCAGCAGCTTTCAGGGGGCGGAAGCTTTCTTT
cdr3_aa: CASSFQGAEAFF
d_call: TRBD1
v_call: TRBV5-1
j_call: TRBJ1-1
clone_size: few

cdr3_nt: TGTGCCAGCAGCCGAAATCGGGACGGACGCTATAATTCACCCCTCCACTTT
cdr3_aa: CASSRNRDGRYNSPLHF
d_call: .
v_call: TRBV6-2/TRBV6-3
j_call: TRBJ1-6
clone_size: many

cdr3_nt: TGTGCTAGTGGTTACCCCCCCGGGACAGGGGGCTACGAGCAGTACTTC
cdr3_aa: CASGYPPGTGGYEQYF
d_call: TRBD1
v_call: TRBV12-5
j_call: TRBJ2-7
clone_size: .

cdr3_nt: TGTGCCAGCAGCTTCCGCCCGGGGGAAGGGAATACGCAGTATTTT
cdr3_aa: CASSFRPGEGNTQYF
d_call: .
v_call: TRBV11-2
j_call: TRBJ2-3
clone_size: few

cdr3_nt: TGTGCCAGCAGAGGGACAGGGCTCTCCTACGAGCAGTACTTC
cdr3_aa: CASRGTGLSYEQYF
d_call: TRBD1
v_call: TRBV6-5
j_call: TRBJ2-7
clone_size: .

cdr3_nt: TGTGCCAGCGGCGAAGGTAAAGCCTACAATGAGCAGTTCTTC
cdr3_aa: CASGEGKAYNEQFF
d_call: .
v_call: TRBV6-1
j_call: TRBJ2-1
clone_size: .

cdr3_nt: TGTGCCAGCAGTCCCGGGACAGGTCACGGGGAGCTGTTTTTT
cdr3_aa: CASSPGTGHGELFF
d_call: TRBD1
v_call: TRBV12-3/TRBV12-4
j_call: TRBJ2-2
clone_size: few

cdr3_nt: TGCGCCAGCAGCTTGATCGGGACAGGACCCTTGTCGGGGGTCGAGCAGTACTTC
cdr3_aa: CASSLIGTGPLSGVEQYF
d_call: TRBD1
v_call: TRBV5-1
j_call: TRBJ2-7
clone_size: few

cdr3_nt: TGTGCCAGCAGCTTTTCTTATGTTCAGGGTTTGACGGCCCAGCATTTT
cdr3_aa: CASSFSYVQGLTAQHF
d_call: .
v_call: TRBV5-6
j_call: TRBJ1-5
clone_size: .

cdr3_nt: TGCAGTGCTAGAGCCGGGGGCTACACCTTC
cdr3_aa: CSARAGGYTF
d_call: .
v_call: TRBV20-1
j_call: TRBJ1-2
clone_size: many

cdr3_nt: TGTGCCAGCAGCGTCTTCGCGGGGGGAGATGAGCAGTTCTTC
cdr3_aa: CASSVFAGGDEQFF
d_call: TRBD2
v_call: TRBV9
j_call: TRBJ2-1
clone_size: .

cdr3_nt: TGTGCCACCAGCCCTAGCGGGGGGGTTGTTGGGGAGCTGTTTTTT
cdr3_aa: CATSPSGGVVGELFF
d_call: TRBD2
v_call: TRBV15
j_call: TRBJ2-2
clone_size: few

cdr3_nt: TGTGCCAGCAGCAAATTAGGAATTACGCAGTATTTT
cdr3_aa: CASSKLGITQYF
d_call: .
v_call: TRBV11-2
j_call: TRBJ2-3
clone_size: few

cdr3_nt: TGTGCCAGCAGTTCCCTACTAGCGGAAGCCTACAATGAGCAGTTCTTC
cdr3_aa: CASSSLLAEAYNEQFF
d_call: TRBD2
v_call: TRBV6-2/TRBV6-3
j_call: TRBJ2-1
clone_size: .

cdr3_nt: TGTGCCAGTAGGCGGGTGTCGACAACTAATGAAAAACTGTTTTTT
cdr3_aa: CASRRVSTTNEKLFF
d_call: .
v_call: TRBV19
j_call: TRBJ1-4
clone_size: .